These T cell receptor beta chains were read from a single sample in a study of blood T cell repertoires in COVID-19. Clones were sequenced by immunoSEQ multiplex PCR, and TCRdb holds only the in-frame ones, with some missing. The sample lists 200,000 to 300,000 clones; around 89% were seen once. Sequenced material: peripheral blood. Every receptor here comes from a woman aged 30 to 39 with COVID-19, enrolled during active disease. CDR3s include the opening cysteine and the closing phenylalanine or tryptophan. The order of the fields is CDR3 length, J gene, D gene, clone size, V gene, CDR3 DNA, CDR3 protein. A D gene is named only where the DNA matches it firmly. Where a row states a size, it is once, few, many or the class of an expanded clone; other rows omit it.

14 | TRBJ2-5 | TRBD2 | - | TRBV29-1 | TGCAGCGTTAGAAGGACTAGTTCTCGGGAGACCCAGTACTTC | CSVRRTSSRETQYF
18 | TRBJ2-3 | TRBD1 | - | TRBV23-1 | TGCGCCAGCAGTCAATGGGTATGTCAGGACAGGTGCACAGATACGCAGTATTTT | CASSQWVCQDRCTDTQYF
13 | TRBJ2-7 | TRBD2 | - | TRBV29-1 | TGCAGCGCTGGGACTAGCGGGGAATACGAGCAGTACTTC | CSAGTSGEYEQYF
13 | TRBJ2-4 | TRBD1 | - | TRBV7-9 | TGTGCCAGCAGCCACGGACAGGGTAGCATTCAGTACTTC | CASSHGQGSIQYF
19 | TRBJ2-2 | TRBD2 | - | TRBV4-2 | TGTGCCAGCAGCCAAGATATAAGGGGACTAGCGGGGGGCCCCGGGGAGCTGTTTTTT | CASSQDIRGLAGGPGELFF
17 | TRBJ2-1 | TRBD2 | - | TRBV4-3 | TGCGCCAGCAGCCGCCAGAAGCGGGGGGACGGGGGGAATGAGCAGTTCTTC | CASSRQKRGDGGNEQFF
15 | TRBJ2-6 | - | - | TRBV5-1 | TGCGCCAGCAGCTCCGAGCCGACTAGGGCCAACGTCCTGACTTTC | CASSSEPTRANVLTF
22 | TRBJ1-6 | TRBD1 | - | TRBV3-1/TRBV3-2 | TGTGCCAGCCCGTCCTTCCCTTTATTAGGCCGGTCGACAGGGGTCATGGAGTCACCCCTCCACTTT | CASPSFPLLGRSTGVMESPLHF
13 | TRBJ1-2 | TRBD1 | - | TRBV12-3/TRBV12-4 | TGTGCCAGCGGTTCAGGGGGTAACTATGGCTACACCTTC | CASGSGGNYGYTF
16 | TRBJ2-1 | TRBD2 | - | TRBV15 | TGTGCCACCAGCGCATCGGGGACTAGCGGCTACAATGAGCAGTTCTTC | CATSASGTSGYNEQFF
14 | TRBJ1-4 | - | few | TRBV5-6 | TGTGCCAGCAGCTTGGACAGGGTTGGGGAAAAACTGTTTTTT | CASSLDRVGEKLFF
17 | TRBJ2-1 | TRBD2 | - | TRBV5-1 | TGCGCCAGCAGCACACCCGGGACTAGCGATTTATACAATGAGCAGTTCTTC | CASSTPGTSDLYNEQFF
11 | TRBJ2-1 | - | few | TRBV7-9 | TGTGCCAGCAGCCCCGAGCGGGAGCAGTTCTTC | CASSPEREQFF
19 | TRBJ2-3 | TRBD2 | - | TRBV4-2 | TGTGCCAGCAGCCAAGAGTTTCTAGCGGGGAGAACTTACACAGATACGCAGTATTTT | CASSQEFLAGRTYTDTQYF
14 | TRBJ1-2 | TRBD1 | - | TRBV18 | TGTGCCAGCTCACCAAACCAGGGGGTGTTAGGCTACACCTTC | CASSPNQGVLGYTF
15 | TRBJ2-5 | TRBD2 | - | TRBV7-9 | TGTGCCAGCAGCCAACGGACTAGACATCAAGAGACCCAGTACTTC | CASSQRTRHQETQYF
15 | TRBJ1-2 | - | - | TRBV18 | TGTGCCAGCTCACTCAGGACAGATTCTAACTATGGCTACACCTTC | CASSLRTDSNYGYTF
15 | TRBJ1-2 | TRBD1 | - | TRBV24-1 | TGTGCCACCAGCCCTCGACAGGGGGCGCTTCGGGGCTACACCTTC | CATSPRQGALRGYTF
14 | TRBJ2-1 | TRBD2 | - | TRBV6-4 | TGTGCCAGCAGTGACGCGGGGGAGATGGGTGAGCAGTTCTTC | CASSDAGEMGEQFF
15 | TRBJ2-7 | TRBD2 | once | TRBV7-2 | TGTGCCAGCAGCTTAATAGCGGGGGCCCCCTACGAGCAGTACTTC | CASSLIAGAPYEQYF